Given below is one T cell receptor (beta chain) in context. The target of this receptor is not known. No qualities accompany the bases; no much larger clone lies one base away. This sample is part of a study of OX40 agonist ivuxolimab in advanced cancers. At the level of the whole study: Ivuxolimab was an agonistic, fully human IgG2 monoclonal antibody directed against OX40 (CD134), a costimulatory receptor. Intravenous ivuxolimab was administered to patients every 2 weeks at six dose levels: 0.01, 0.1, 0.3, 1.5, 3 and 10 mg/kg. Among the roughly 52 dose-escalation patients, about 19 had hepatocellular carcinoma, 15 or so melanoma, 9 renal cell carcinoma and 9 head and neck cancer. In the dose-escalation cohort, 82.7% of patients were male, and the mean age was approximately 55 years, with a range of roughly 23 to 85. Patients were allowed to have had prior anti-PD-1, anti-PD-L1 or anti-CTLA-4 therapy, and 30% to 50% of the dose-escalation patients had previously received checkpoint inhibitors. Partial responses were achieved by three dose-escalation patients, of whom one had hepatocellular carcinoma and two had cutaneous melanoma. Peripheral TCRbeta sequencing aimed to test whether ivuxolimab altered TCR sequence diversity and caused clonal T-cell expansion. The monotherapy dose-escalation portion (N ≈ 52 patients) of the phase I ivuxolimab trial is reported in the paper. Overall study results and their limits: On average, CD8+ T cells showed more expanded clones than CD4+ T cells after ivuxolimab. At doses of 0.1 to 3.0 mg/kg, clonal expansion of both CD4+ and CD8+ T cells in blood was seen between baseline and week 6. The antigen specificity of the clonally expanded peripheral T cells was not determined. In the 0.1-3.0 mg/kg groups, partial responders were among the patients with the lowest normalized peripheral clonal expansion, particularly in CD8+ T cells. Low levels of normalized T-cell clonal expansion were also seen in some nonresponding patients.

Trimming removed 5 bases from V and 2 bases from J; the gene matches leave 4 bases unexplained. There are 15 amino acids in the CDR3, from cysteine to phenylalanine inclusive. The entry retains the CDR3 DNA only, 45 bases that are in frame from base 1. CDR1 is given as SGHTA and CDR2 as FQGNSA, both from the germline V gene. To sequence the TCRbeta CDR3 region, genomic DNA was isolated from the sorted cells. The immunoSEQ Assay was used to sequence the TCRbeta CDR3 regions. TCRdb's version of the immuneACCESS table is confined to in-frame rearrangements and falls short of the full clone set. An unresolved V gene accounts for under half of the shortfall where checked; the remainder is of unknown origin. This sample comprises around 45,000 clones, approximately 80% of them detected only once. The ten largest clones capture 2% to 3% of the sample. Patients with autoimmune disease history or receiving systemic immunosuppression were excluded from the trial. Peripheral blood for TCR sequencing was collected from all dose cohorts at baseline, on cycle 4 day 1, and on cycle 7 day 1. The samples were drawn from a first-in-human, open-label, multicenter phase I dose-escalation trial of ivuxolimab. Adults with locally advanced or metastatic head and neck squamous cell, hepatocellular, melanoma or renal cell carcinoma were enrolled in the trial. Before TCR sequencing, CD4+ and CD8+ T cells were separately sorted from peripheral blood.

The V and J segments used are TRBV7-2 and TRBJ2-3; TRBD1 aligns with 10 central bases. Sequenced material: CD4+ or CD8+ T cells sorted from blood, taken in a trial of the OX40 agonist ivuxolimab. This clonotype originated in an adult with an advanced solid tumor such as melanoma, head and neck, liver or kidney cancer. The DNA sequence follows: TGTGCCAGCAGCGCCGGGACAGGGGTCACAGATACGCAGTATTTT. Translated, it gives CASSAGTGVTDTQYF.